The clone carrying this T cell receptor (beta chain) was recorded at least ten times. No antigen is known for it. Unique molecular identifiers were incorporated when the TCRbeta library was constructed. TCRdb reprocessed the PCR reads via MiXCR and lists one record per CDR3 protein. Among around 600,000 distinct CDR3 sequences listed, 20% to 25% were seen once. The entry originates in a study of T-cell reconstitution after alpha-beta-depleted transplantation in children. The V end was cut by 0 bases, the J end by 7 bases, with 16 bases between. The V gene's germline CDR1 is DFQATT and CDR2 SNEGSKA (reference sequence). The CDR3 contains 14 residues. Regarding the study as a whole: The authors attributed T-cell counts and diversity one year after transplant mostly to newly produced T cells. Reported findings indicate that, about two months after transplant, alpha-beta T cells came from several hundred expanded clones, which were derived from non-depleted graft cells.

The receptor's source is a boy under two years old who had a stem cell transplant for acute myeloid leukemia, so the T cells may come from the graft donor. Sequenced here: PBMCs, mostly from graft donor cells, sampled 360 days after TCRalphabeta/CD19-depleted stem cell transplant. The chain joins TRBV20-1 to TRBJ2-7; D is possibly TRBD1 or TRBD2 (6 bases each). CDR3: CSARDRLGGWEQYF. DNA of the CDR3: TGCAGTGCTAGAGATCGTCTGGGGGGCTGGGAGCAGTACTTC.